Listed below are T cell receptor beta chains from one sample, sequenced in a study of CD8+CD57+ T cells in acquired aplastic anemia. One entry per CDR3 protein, called by TCRdb with MiXCR from the reads. The profile shows 350,000 to 450,000 distinct CDR3 sequences, roughly 68% of them singletons. Sequencing used sorted CD4+, CD8+, or CD8+CD57+ T cells (not recorded which) from PBMCs. These TCRs come from a human donor in good health, serving as a control. Each CDR3 is given with its conserved first and last residue. A D gene is named only where the DNA matches it firmly. The listing skips clone size in some rows; elsewhere it reads once, few, many or a size class.

V	D	size	J	CDR3	DNA
TRBV20-1	NA	NA	TRBJ1-1	CGASGGYGEAFF	TGCGGTGCCAGCGGAGGGTATGGTGAAGCTTTCTTT
TRBV2	TRBD2	NA	TRBJ2-7	CASSDLREGQENQYF	TGTGCCAGCAGTGACCTACGGGAGGGGCAAGAGAACCAGTACTTC
TRBV9	NA	many	TRBJ1-1	CASSVDSGGPNTEAFF	TGTGCCAGCAGCGTAGATTCGGGGGGTCCGAACACTGAAGCTTTCTTT
TRBV29-1	NA	few	TRBJ1-1	CSVGGTMNTEAFF	TGCAGCGTTGGGGGGACCATGAACACTGAAGCTTTCTTT
TRBV6-1	NA	many	TRBJ1-1	CASREGGTEAFF	TGTGCCAGCAGGGAAGGTGGGACTGAAGCTTTCTTT
TRBV11-3	TRBD1	many	TRBJ2-7	CASSRDRGRGEQYF	TGTGCCAGCAGCCGGGACAGGGGCAGGGGCGAGCAGTACTTC
TRBV20-1	NA	NA	TRBJ2-3	CSAISYLRLDTQYF	TGCAGTGCAATCTCCTACCTCAGGTTGGATACGCAGTATTTT
TRBV7-3	NA	NA	TRBJ2-2	CASSPVRGEKLFFLFF	TGTGCCAGCAGCCCCGTTAGGGGAGAAAAACTGTTTTTTCTGTTTTTT
TRBV7-2	NA	once	TRBJ2-7	CASSFVYGARYEQYF	TGTGCCAGCAGCTTCGTTTACGGGGCCCGATACGAGCAGTACTTC
TRBV7-2	NA	NA	TRBJ2-7	CASSLEEGAYDEYF	TGTGCCAGCAGCTTAGAGGAGGGGGCTTACGACGAGTACTTC
TRBV19	TRBD2	NA	TRBJ2-5	CASSIQGTSGTQETQYF	TGTGCCAGTAGTATTCAGGGGACTAGCGGGACCCAAGAGACCCAGTACTTC
TRBV10-2	NA	NA	TRBJ2-1	CASSGGDRNEQFF	TGTGCCAGCAGTGGCGGGGACAGAAATGAGCAGTTCTTC
TRBV20-1	NA	once	TRBJ1-1	CSATKQGGKAFF	TGCAGTGCTACAAAACAGGGAGGTAAAGCTTTCTTT
TRBV7-2	NA	NA	TRBJ1-1	CASSERAGHFNSPF	TGTGCCAGCAGCGAAAGGGCGGGACACTTTAATTCACCCTTT
TRBV20-1	TRBD2	many	TRBJ2-7	CSAATSGAYEQYF	TGCAGTGCTGCGACTAGCGGGGCCTACGAGCAGTACTTC
TRBV2	TRBD2	NA	TRBJ2-2	CASRNSGSFTGELFF	TGTGCCAGCAGGAATAGCGGGAGCTTTACCGGGGAGCTGTTTTTT
TRBV5-5	NA	many	TRBJ2-7	CASSQTLTYEQYF	TGTGCCAGCAGCCAAACCCTTACCTACGAGCAGTACTTC
TRBV19	NA	NA	TRBJ2-6	CASSLNRGSGANVLTF	TGTGCCAGTAGTCTGAACAGAGGCTCTGGGGCCAACGTCCTGACTTTC